This TCR beta chain was retrieved from a study of cytomegalovirus exposure and HLA in healthy donors. Study observations and caveats: Most TCR beta V segments were productive about 87% or about 30% of the time in an earlier analysis.

It was with 60 Vbeta and 13 Jbeta primers that the PCR ran. Produced via immunoSEQ multiplex PCR; TCRdb's table is partial and in-frame only. Of roughly 100,000 clones listed, approximately 82% were seen once; the top ten hold around 3.6%. For this clone: Its antigen is currently unknown.

The CDR3 is 12 amino acids. V shed 9 bases and J shed 5 bases, with 13 bases lying between them. Germline CDR1 and CDR2: SNHLY and FYNNEI. This TCR was recovered from a female donor in good health and CMV-seropositive. Sequencing input: PBMCs. The chain has TRBV2 and TRBJ2-5; D perhaps matches TRBD2 (6 bases). CDR3 sequence (DNA): TGTGCCAGTCTTACCGGGAGTGAGACCCAGTACTTC. It is translated as CASLTGSETQYF.